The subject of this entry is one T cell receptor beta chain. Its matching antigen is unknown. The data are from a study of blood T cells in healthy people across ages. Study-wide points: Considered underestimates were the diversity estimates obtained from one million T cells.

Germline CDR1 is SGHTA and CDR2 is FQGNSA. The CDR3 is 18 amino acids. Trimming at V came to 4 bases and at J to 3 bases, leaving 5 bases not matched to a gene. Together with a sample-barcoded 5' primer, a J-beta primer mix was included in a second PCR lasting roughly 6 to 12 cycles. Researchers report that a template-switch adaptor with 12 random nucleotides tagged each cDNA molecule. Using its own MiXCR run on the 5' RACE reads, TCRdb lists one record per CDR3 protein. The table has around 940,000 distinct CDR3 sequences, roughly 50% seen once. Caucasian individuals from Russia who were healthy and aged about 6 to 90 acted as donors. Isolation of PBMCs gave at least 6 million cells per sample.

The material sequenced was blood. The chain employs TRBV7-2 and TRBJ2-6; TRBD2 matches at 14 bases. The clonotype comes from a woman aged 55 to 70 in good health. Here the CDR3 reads CASSSGLAGGGGANVLTF. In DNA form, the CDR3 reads TGTGCCAGCAGCTCCGGACTAGCGGGAGGAGGTGGGGCCAACGTCCTGACTTTC.